This T cell receptor beta chain was identified during a study of blood T cell repertoires in COVID-19. Germline V lookup: CDR1 SGHRS, CDR2 YFSETQ. V gave up 5 bases and J gave up 4 bases, with 10 bases separating them. The CDR3 extends over 13 amino acids. Repertoires were generated with immunoSEQ multiplex PCR, while TCRdb's copy carries only in-frame clones and drops some. The sample shows almost 50,000 clones, around 80% of them seen only once. Sample: peripheral blood. J is TRBJ2-1 and V is TRBV5-1; the D is unclear. This receptor was obtained from a man between 65 and 79 years old with acute or convalescent COVID-19. The CDR3 DNA reads as TGCGCCAGCAGAACTTACGAGTACAATGAGCAGTTCTTC. Its protein product is CASRTYEYNEQFF.